This TCR beta chain was retrieved from a study of molecular identifiers for immune sequencing clone quantification. This clonotype came up a few times. Libraries of naive CD8 T cells were made from about 19,000 to 1,100,000 sorted cells. They used 10%, 30% or 50% RNA. Sorting captured naive CD8 T cells as CD8+CD4-CCR7+CD45RA+. MiXCR, applied by TCRdb to the PCR reads, yields one record per CDR3 protein. The table lists approximately 670,000 distinct CDR3 sequences, 20% of them singletons. Per the germline V gene, CDR1 is MDHEN and CDR2 is SYDVKM. The CDR3 is made up of 17 amino acids. The V segment lost 5 bases and the J segment 0 bases; nucleotides outside the gene matches: 9.

V gene TRBV28 combines with J gene TRBJ2-7; 11 positions match TRBD2. Specimen: naive CD8+ T cells from blood, with Jurkat cell RNA spiked in. Indicated subset: FACS-sorted CD8+CD4-CCR7+CD45RA+ naive T cells. This clonotype was sampled from a human donor in good health. Some libraries in this study had Jurkat cell RNA spiked in. The CDR3 nucleotides read TGTGCCAGCAGTGCCCAAACACTAGCGGGAGCCTCCTACGAGCAGTACTTC. Translated, it gives CASSAQTLAGASYEQYF.